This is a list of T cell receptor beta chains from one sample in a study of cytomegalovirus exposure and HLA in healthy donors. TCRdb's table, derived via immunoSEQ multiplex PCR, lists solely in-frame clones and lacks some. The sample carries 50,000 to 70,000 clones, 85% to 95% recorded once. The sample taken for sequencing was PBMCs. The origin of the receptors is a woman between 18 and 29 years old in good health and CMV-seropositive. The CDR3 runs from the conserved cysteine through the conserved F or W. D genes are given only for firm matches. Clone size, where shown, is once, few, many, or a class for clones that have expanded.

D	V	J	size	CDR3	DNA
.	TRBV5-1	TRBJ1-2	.	CASTVDGGYGYTF	TGCGCCAGCACGGTTGACGGGGGGTATGGCTACACCTTC
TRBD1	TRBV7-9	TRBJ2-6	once	CASSPRARGNSGANVLTF	TGTGCCAGCAGCCCACGGGCCAGGGGGAACTCTGGGGCCAACGTCCTGACTTTC
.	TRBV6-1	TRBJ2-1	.	CATPATAGSRNEQFF	TGTGCCACCCCAGCCACGGCGGGAAGTAGGAATGAGCAGTTCTTC
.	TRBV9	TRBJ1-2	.	CASSVEPGSGYTF	TGTGCCAGCAGCGTAGAGCCCGGGAGTGGCTACACCTTC
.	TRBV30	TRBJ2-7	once	CAWSSSGGRGSYEQYF	TGTGCCTGGAGCTCTTCAGGGGGGCGCGGGTCCTACGAGCAGTACTTC
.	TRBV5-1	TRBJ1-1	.	CASSSDSMNTEAFF	TGCGCCAGCAGCTCGGACAGCATGAACACTGAAGCTTTCTTT
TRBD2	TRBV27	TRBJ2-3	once	CASSPRLAGGVDTQYF	TGTGCCAGCAGTCCCCGACTAGCGGGAGGGGTAGATACGCAGTATTTT
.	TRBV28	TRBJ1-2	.	CASTEFRRGGGYTF	TGTGCCAGCACCGAGTTTAGGAGGGGAGGCGGCTACACCTTC
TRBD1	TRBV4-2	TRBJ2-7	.	CASSQGQGDYEQYF	TGTGCCAGCAGCCAGGGACAGGGAGACTACGAGCAGTACTTC
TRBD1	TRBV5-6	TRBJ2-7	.	CASSPRTGGRYEQYF	TGTGCCAGCAGCCCTCGGACAGGGGGCAGGTACGAGCAGTACTTC
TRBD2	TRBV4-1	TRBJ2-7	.	CASSRLAGTSYEQYF	TGCGCCAGCAGCCGACTAGCGGGGACCTCCTACGAGCAGTACTTC
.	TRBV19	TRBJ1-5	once	CASSPDVGNQPQHF	TGTGCCAGTAGCCCAGATGTCGGCAATCAGCCCCAGCATTTT
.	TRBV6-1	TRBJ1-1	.	CASSDRENTEAFF	TGTGCCAGCAGTGACAGGGAGAACACTGAAGCTTTCTTT
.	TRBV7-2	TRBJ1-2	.	CASLGQSYGYTF	TGTGCCAGCTTGGGACAATCTTATGGCTACACCTTC
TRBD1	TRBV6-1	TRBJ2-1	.	CASSATDRTYTYNEQFF	TGTGCCAGCAGTGCCACGGACAGGACCTATACCTACAATGAGCAGTTCTTC
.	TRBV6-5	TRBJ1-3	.	CASSYDTSGNTIYF	TGTGCCAGCAGTTATGACACCTCTGGAAACACCATATATTTT
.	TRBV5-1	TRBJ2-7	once	CASSLRVGGTYEQYF	TGCGCCAGCAGCTTGAGGGTGGGGGGTACCTACGAGCAGTACTTC
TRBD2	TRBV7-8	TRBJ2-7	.	CASSTTSGRSYEQYF	TGTGCCAGCAGCACGACTAGCGGGCGGTCCTACGAGCAGTACTTC
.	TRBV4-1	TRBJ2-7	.	CASSQYSEDSAYEQYF	TGCGCCAGCAGCCAATACTCGGAGGATTCGGCCTACGAGCAGTACTTC
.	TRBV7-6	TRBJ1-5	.	CASSLYLGDGQPQHF	TGTGCCAGCAGCTTGTACTTAGGCGACGGGCAGCCCCAGCATTTT
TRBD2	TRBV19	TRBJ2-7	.	CASTFTSERGEQYF	TGTGCCAGTACATTTACTAGCGAAAGGGGCGAGCAGTACTTC
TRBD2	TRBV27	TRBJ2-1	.	CASSLVPGLAVWEQFF	TGTGCCAGCAGTTTAGTCCCGGGACTAGCGGTATGGGAGCAGTTCTTC
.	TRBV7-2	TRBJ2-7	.	CASSPGWGVRNEQYF	TGTGCCAGCAGCCCCGGATGGGGGGTTCGGAACGAGCAGTACTTC
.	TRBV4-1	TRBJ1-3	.	CASSQDVLGSGNTIYF	TGCGCCAGCAGCCAAGATGTTCTAGGATCTGGAAACACCATATATTTT
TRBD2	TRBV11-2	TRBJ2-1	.	CASSLRTSLNEQFF	TGTGCCAGCAGCTTAAGGACTAGCCTCAATGAGCAGTTCTTC
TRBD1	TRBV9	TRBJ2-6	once	CASSVDRGGSGANVLTF	TGTGCCAGCAGCGTAGACAGGGGTGGGTCTGGGGCCAACGTCCTGACTTTC
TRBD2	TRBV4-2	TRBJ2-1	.	CASSQVAGANSYNEQFF	TGTGCCAGCAGCCAAGTAGCGGGGGCAAATTCCTACAATGAGCAGTTCTTC
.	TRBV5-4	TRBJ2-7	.	CASSSAGEQYF	TGTGCCAGCAGCTCCGCAGGGGAGCAGTACTTC
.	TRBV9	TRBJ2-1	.	CASSVGGRGNEQFF	TGTGCCAGCAGCGTAGGGGGGCGAGGTAATGAGCAGTTCTTC
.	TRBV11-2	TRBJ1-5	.	CASSPTSTQPQHF	TGTGCCAGCAGCCCCACGAGTACTCAGCCCCAGCATTTT
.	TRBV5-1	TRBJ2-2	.	CASSPGPGVTGELFF	TGCGCCAGCAGCCCCGGACCAGGGGTTACCGGGGAGCTGTTTTTT
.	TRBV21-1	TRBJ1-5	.	CASSKENSYNQPQHF	TGTGCCAGCAGCAAAGAAAACAGCTACAATCAGCCCCAGCATTTT
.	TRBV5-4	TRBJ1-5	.	CASSLAGNNQPQHF	TGTGCCAGCAGCTTGGCCGGGAACAATCAGCCCCAGCATTTT
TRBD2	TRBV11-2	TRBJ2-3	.	CASSILTGREVKYF	TGTGCCAGCAGCATCCTGACTGGGCGGGAGGTCAAGTATTTT
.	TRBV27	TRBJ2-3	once	CASSLWDNRPDTQYF	TGTGCCAGCAGCCTGTGGGACAATCGACCCGATACGCAGTATTTT
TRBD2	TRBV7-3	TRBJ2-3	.	CASSPRLAGGRDTQYF	TGTGCCAGCAGCCCTCGACTAGCGGGAGGCCGAGATACGCAGTATTTT
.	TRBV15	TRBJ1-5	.	CATSRGGEGNQPQHF	TGTGCCACCAGCAGGGGAGGAGAGGGCAATCAGCCCCAGCATTTT
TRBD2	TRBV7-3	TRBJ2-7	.	CASSFDGRRGFAYEQYF	TGTGCCAGCAGCTTCGATGGAAGGCGGGGGTTCGCCTACGAGCAGTACTTC
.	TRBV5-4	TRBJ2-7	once	CASSLGTRDTYEQYF	TGTGCCAGCAGCTTGGGTACCAGGGATACCTACGAGCAGTACTTC
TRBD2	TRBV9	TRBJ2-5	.	CASSPNTGTSEETQYF	TGTGCCAGCAGCCCCAACACCGGGACTAGCGAAGAGACCCAGTACTTC
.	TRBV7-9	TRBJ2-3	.	CATDSGVGDTQYF	TGTGCCACCGACTCAGGGGTCGGAGATACGCAGTATTTT